These 5 T cell receptor beta chains originate from one sample sequenced in a study of shared clonotypes between healthy human individuals. TCRdb keeps only in-frame clones here, not all; method: immunoSEQ multiplex PCR. The repertoire includes roughly 2,300,000 clones, about nine tenths of them detected once, and approximately 0.4% sits in the top ten. The sample consisted of naive CD4+ T cells from PBMCs. The sample's subset: CD45RA+ positively selected. The origin of the receptors is a man aged 18 to 30 in good health. Some clones in this sample may be carry-over from other donors' samples.

CDR3 nucleotide sequence: TGTGCCAGCAGCTTGGGGCTCCTAGTGGGGAATGAGCAGTTCTTC. Translation: CASSLGLLVGNEQFF. The chain couples TRBV5-4 to TRBJ2-1, with unresolved D. Trimming stripped 0 bases from V and 7 bases from J, with 14 bases between. The CDR3 is 15 amino acids. Germline-derived CDR1 and CDR2 are SGHNT and YYREEE (reference sequence).

The chain employs TRBV6-5 and TRBJ2-5; D is tentatively TRBD1 or TRBD2 (6 bases each). The CDR3 consists of 14 residues. V lost 2 bases and J lost 6, with 13 bases in between. The germline gives CDR1 MNHEY, CDR2 SVGAGI. This CDR3 reads CASSYGGGRQTQYF. CDR3 nucleotide sequence: TGTGCCAGCAGTTACGGAGGGGGGCGGCAGACCCAGTACTTC.

The rearrangement links TRBV6-6 to TRBJ2-1; TRBD2 might be the D (5 bases). Trimming left V 0 bases short and J 0 bases short, with 9 bases between. This CDR3 is 16 amino acids long. The germline V gene encodes CDR1 MNHNY and CDR2 SVGAGI (reference sequence). This chain's CDR3 is CASSYSDYYSYNEQFF. CDR3 bases: TGTGCCAGCAGTTACTCTGACTATTACTCCTACAATGAGCAGTTCTTC.

The V call is TRBV6-1, the J call TRBJ1-5; D gene ambiguous. Per the germline V gene, CDR1 is MNHNS and CDR2 is SASEGT. CDR3 length: 15 amino acids. The V and J ends lost 2 bases and 3 bases respectively, with 11 bases between them. For the CDR3, the DNA is TGTGCCAGCAGTGAACAGCAGGCGGCCAATCAGCCCCAGCATTTT. Its translation: CASSEQQAANQPQHF.

The genes are TRBV9 and TRBJ2-3, with D unclear. Germline values: CDR1 SGDLS, CDR2 YYNGEE. This CDR3 spans 17 amino acids. With 0 bases removed from V and 0 bases from J, the gap between germline ends came to 14 bases. For the CDR3, the DNA is TGTGCCAGCAGCGTAGGGCGGAGTATCCGTAGCACAGATACGCAGTATTTT. It codes for CASSVGRSIRSTDTQYF.